This TCR beta chain was identified in a study of patients and donors after allogeneic stem cell transplantation. TCRdb reanalysed the RT-PCR reads using MiXCR and keeps one entry per CDR3 protein. The data show approximately 430,000 distinct CDR3 sequences, around 16% seen once. V was clipped by 11 bases and J by 4 bases, with 31 bases between them. Germline CDR1 reads MNHEY; CDR2 reads SMNVEV (reference sequence). The CDR3 is 18 amino acids. The sequenced material came from blood, either unsorted or a sorted T cell fraction (not recorded which). V and J are TRBV27 and TRBJ2-3; perhaps TRBD2 as D (7 bases). The source of this sequence is a human donor who was either an allogeneic HSCT recipient or a stem cell or donor lymphocyte infusion donor (not recorded which). It is not recorded whose cells these are; they may come from a transplant donor. The CDR3 bases are TGTGCCGGGAGGGAGGGGCAGGGGATATTGAATTGCGCAGATACGCAGTATTTT. Protein product: CAGREGQGILNCADTQYF.